This entry lists 16 T cell receptor beta chains sequenced from one sample in a study of blood T cells in healthy people across ages (dated by TCRdb to the mid-2010s). The library was produced with 5' RACE. TCRdb lists the instrument as Illumina HiSeq 2500. A second PCR of about 6 to 11 cycles was performed with a sample-barcoded 5' primer and a J-beta primer mix. Using fastp at Q25 and MiXCR, TCRdb reprocessed the public reads and kept productive beta chains. All rows with the same CDR3 protein become a single entry with the most common DNA and genes. Recorded for this sample are about 760,000 distinct CDR3 sequences; 25% of them occurred a single time. The top ten clonotypes cover 9.4% of the sample. The same specimen was also included in a second study, on T cells of mothers and their children.

Sequencing was carried out using blood. These TCRs come from a boy younger than 18 in good health.

In the case of this clonotype: One end of the junction fails to match germline, which may point to a read error. The chain carries TRBV7-3 and TRBJ2-1; D ambiguous. The CDR3 runs to 14 residues. Germline V CDR1 and CDR2: SGHTA, FQGTGA. As DNA, the CDR3 is TGTGCCGGCAGCTTAGGGCTTACCCACAATGAGCAGTTCTTC. This gives the protein CAGSLGLTHNEQFF.

The gene calls are TRBV29-1 and TRBJ2-3, with 9 bases fitting TRBD1. The V and J ends lost 7 bases and 7 bases, in that order; junction bases with no gene match: 12. Germline V lookup: CDR1 SQVTM, CDR2 ANQGSEA. The CDR3 sequence is 14 residues long. The DNA of the CDR3 is TGCAGCGCTGGCCTGGGACAGGGTTTAAATACGCAGTATTTT. Its protein is CSAGLGQGLNTQYF.

The V gene is TRBV9, the J gene TRBJ2-1; 12 nucleotides match TRBD2. The CDR3 spans 15 residues. Germline assignment: CDR1 SGDLS and CDR2 YYNGEE. Trimming at V came to 5 bases and at J to 5 bases, leaving 5 bases not matched to a gene. The CDR3 reads CASSASGGANNEQFF. In DNA form, the CDR3 reads TGTGCCAGCAGTGCTAGCGGGGGGGCGAACAATGAGCAGTTCTTC.

In this sample, this clonotype turned up many times. The chain couples TRBV5-1 to TRBJ2-5; 9 bases map to TRBD2. Unmatched junction bases numbered 5, after V lost 0 bases and J lost 2 bases. The CDR3 totals 16 residues. The germline gives CDR1 SGHRS, CDR2 YFSETQ. CDR3 sequence reads: CASSLVLAGLQETQYF. The CDR3 bases are TGCGCCAGCAGCTTGGTTCTAGCGGGGCTTCAAGAGACCCAGTACTTC.

The chain combines TRBV19 with TRBJ2-3; D is possibly TRBD2 (5 bases). The CDR3 spans 16 residues. Per the germline V gene, CDR1 is LNHDA and CDR2 is SQIVND (reference sequence). The ends were cut back, 6 bases at V and 2 bases at J, with 18 bases in the middle. The CDR3 here is CASSPRAQLNTDTQYF. The CDR3 DNA sequence: TGTGCCAGTAGCCCGAGGGCACAGCTAAACACAGATACGCAGTATTTT.

This clonotype was seen many times. The V and J genes are TRBV6-2 or TRBV6-3 and TRBJ2-1, with TRBD2 matching 13 bases. The length of the CDR3 is 15 residues. CDR1 is MNHEY and CDR2 is SVGEGT in the germline V gene. Unmatched junction bases numbered 7, after V lost 5 bases and J lost 9 bases. CDR3 region: CASSKGLAGFIEQFF. Here the CDR3 DNA reads TGTGCCAGCAGTAAGGGACTAGCGGGATTCATTGAGCAGTTCTTC.

The V gene is TRBV4-1, the J gene TRBJ1-2; no definite D call. This CDR3 has 16 residues. V dropped 4 bases and J dropped 4 bases, with 19 bases sitting between them. The germline gives CDR1 MGHRA, CDR2 YSYEKL. This CDR3 is CASSPWMSGRFYGYTF. The CDR3 bases are TGCGCCAGCAGCCCTTGGATGTCAGGACGCTTCTATGGCTACACCTTC.

This clonotype was seen a few times. The V and J genes are TRBV27 and TRBJ2-7; D remains ambiguous. The CDR3 loop spans 14 amino acids. The V gene's germline CDR1 is MNHEY and CDR2 SMNVEV (reference sequence). Trimming stripped 4 bases from V and 4 bases from J, with 14 bases between. The chain's CDR3 is CASSSDHQPYEQYF. The CDR3 coding sequence is TGTGCCAGCAGTTCCGATCACCAGCCTTACGAGCAGTACTTC.

The rearrangement links TRBV9 to TRBJ2-5, with 11 bases identical to TRBD1. The tail of the sequence fits TRBJ2-1 better, so the J call may be wrong. This CDR3 region has 15 residues. CDR1 SGDLS and CDR2 YYNGEE come from the germline V gene. Written as DNA, the CDR3 is TGTGCCAGCAGCCCCGGACAGGGGGCGCGCGATGAGCAGTTCTTC. Translating it yields CASSPGQGARDEQFF.

This clonotype has just a few counts. The rearrangement links TRBV6-5 to TRBJ2-3; weak D call: TRBD2 (6 bases). The V end was cut by 2 bases, the J end by 5 bases, with 17 bases between. The CDR3 is made up of 16 amino acids. Germline CDR1 and CDR2: MNHEY and SVGAGI. The CDR3 bases are TGTGCCAGCAGTTACCCGGCGGAGGGGTCACAAGATACGCAGTATTTT. Protein: CASSYPAEGSQDTQYF.

V is TRBV18 and J is TRBJ2-3; tentatively, D is TRBD1 (6 bases). The CDR3 runs 18 residues. Germline V gene data show CDR1 as KGHSH and CDR2 as LQKENI. Deletions cut 3 bases from V and 3 bases from J, with 22 bases between. CDR3 amino acids: CASSPWREGDTSTDTQYF. Here the CDR3 DNA reads TGTGCCAGCTCACCGTGGAGAGAGGGGGACACCTCAACAGATACGCAGTATTTT.

This rearrangement joins TRBV6-1 to TRBJ2-5, with 9 bases matching TRBD2. CDR1 is MNHNS and CDR2 is SASEGT in the germline V gene. The CDR3 has 20 residues. Trimming took 6 bases from V and 4 from J; bases not matched to a gene: 24. CDR3: CASSSRSGGGRALKRETQYF. In DNA, the CDR3 is TGTGCCAGCAGCAGCCGATCCGGCGGCGGGAGGGCCCTTAAGAGAGAGACCCAGTACTTC.

This clonotype has just a few counts. This likely comes from a read error, as the CDR3 has no conserved phenylalanine or tryptophan at its end. No DNA is shown, since the ends of the CDR3 on it are uncertain; the CDR3 is the one TCRdb lists. The chain links TRBV3-1 to TRBJ1-3. The CDR3 is made up of 8 amino acids, end residues included. Germline values: CDR1 LGHDT, CDR2 YNNKEL (reference sequence). CDR3: CASSQMIL.

The chain couples TRBV6-1 to TRBJ2-1, with D unclear. Trimming took 2 bases from V and 5 from J, leaving 10 bases between them. Germline V CDR1 and CDR2: MNHNS, SASEGT. This CDR3 has 14 residues. CDR3 sequence: CASSELPDDNEQFF. CDR3 nucleotide sequence: TGTGCCAGCAGTGAACTGCCAGACGACAATGAGCAGTTCTTC.

This clonotype appeared a single time. The rearrangement uses TRBV28 and TRBJ2-1; D remains unclear. Trimming removed 4 bases at V and 3 bases at J, with 10 bases between. Germline-derived CDR1 and CDR2 are MDHEN and SYDVKM. This CDR3 has 14 residues. The CDR3 loop reads CASSWEGIYNEQFF. In DNA, the CDR3 is TGTGCCAGCAGTTGGGAAGGGATCTACAATGAGCAGTTCTTC.

The chain joins TRBV7-9 to TRBJ2-5; 10 bases are a match to TRBD2. Germline CDR1 and CDR2: SEHNR and FQNEAQ (reference sequence). CDR3 length equals 13 residues. The trim removed 8 bases at V and 7 bases at J, leaving 7 bases unmatched. For the CDR3, the DNA is TGTGCCAGCCGGCTAGCGGGAGATGTGACCCAGTACTTC. It translates to CASRLAGDVTQYF.